This T cell receptor (beta chain) was sequenced during a study of Ad26.COV2.S vaccination and SARS-CoV-2 variants. The treatment: roughly 20 received Ad26.COV2.S at low or high dose, single or two shots; roughly five received placebo; per-sample allocation not given. The investigators took samples on day 63 after the first vaccine or placebo injection. The study's findings and limits: Overall T cell responses may have been underestimated by the analyses of TCR breadth and depth.

Some clones are missing from TCRdb's copy, which holds only in-frame ones; the method was immunoSEQ multiplex PCR. The table records about 460,000 clones, roughly nine tenths of them present only once. CDR1 is KGHSH, CDR2 LQKENI, per germline. V was clipped by 3 bases and J by 2 bases, with 14 bases between them. This CDR3 comprises 17 residues. Notes on this clone: Its antigen is unknown.

The TCR originated in a person aged 18-65 years who received the Ad26.COV2.S COVID-19 vaccine or a placebo. The chain combines TRBV18 with TRBJ2-6; a weak D match, TRBD2 (5 bases). The sample consisted of peripheral blood, taken in a trial of Ad26.COV2.S vaccine versus placebo. The CDR3 DNA reads as TGTGCCAGCTCACCCTCCTCGACTATGACTGGGGCCAACGTCCTGACTTTC. Its protein product is CASSPSSTMTGANVLTF.